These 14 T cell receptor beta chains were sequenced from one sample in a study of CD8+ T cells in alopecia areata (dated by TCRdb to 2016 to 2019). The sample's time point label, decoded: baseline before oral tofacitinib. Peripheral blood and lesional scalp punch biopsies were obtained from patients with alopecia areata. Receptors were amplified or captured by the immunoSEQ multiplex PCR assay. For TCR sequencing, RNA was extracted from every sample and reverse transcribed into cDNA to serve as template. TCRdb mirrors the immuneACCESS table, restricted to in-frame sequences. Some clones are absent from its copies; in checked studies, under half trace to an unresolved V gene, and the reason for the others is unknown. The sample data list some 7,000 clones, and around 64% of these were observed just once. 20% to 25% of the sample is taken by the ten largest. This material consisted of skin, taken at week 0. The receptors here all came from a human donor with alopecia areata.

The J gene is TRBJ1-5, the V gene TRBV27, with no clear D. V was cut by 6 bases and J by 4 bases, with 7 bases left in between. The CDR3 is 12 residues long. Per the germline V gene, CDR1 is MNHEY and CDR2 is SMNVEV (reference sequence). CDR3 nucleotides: TGTGCCAGCAGATCTCGGAATCAGCCCCAGCATTTT. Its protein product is CASRSRNQPQHF.

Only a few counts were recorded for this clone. The CDR3 region is CASSPRGGRGNGELFF. As DNA, the CDR3 is TGTGCCAGCAGTCCCAGAGGGGGCAGGGGTAACGGGGAGCTGTTTTTT. The V call is TRBV7-2, the J call TRBJ2-2, with 7 bases that match TRBD1. This CDR3 has 16 residues. Trimming cost V 6 bases and J 7 bases; bases outside gene matches: 14. Germline V CDR1 and CDR2: SGHTA, FQGNSA.

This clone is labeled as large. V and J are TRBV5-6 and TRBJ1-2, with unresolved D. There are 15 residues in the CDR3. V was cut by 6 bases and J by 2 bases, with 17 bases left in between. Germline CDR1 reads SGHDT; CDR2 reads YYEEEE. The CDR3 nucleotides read TGTGCCAGCACGAATTCGGCGGCAGGAAACTATGGCTACACCTTC. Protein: CASTNSAAGNYGYTF.

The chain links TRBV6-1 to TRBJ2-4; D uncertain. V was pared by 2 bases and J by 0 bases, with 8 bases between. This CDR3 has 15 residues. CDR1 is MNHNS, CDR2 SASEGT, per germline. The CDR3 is CASSEPVLAKNIQYF. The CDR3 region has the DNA TGTGCCAGCAGTGAACCCGTACTAGCCAAAAACATTCAGTACTTC.

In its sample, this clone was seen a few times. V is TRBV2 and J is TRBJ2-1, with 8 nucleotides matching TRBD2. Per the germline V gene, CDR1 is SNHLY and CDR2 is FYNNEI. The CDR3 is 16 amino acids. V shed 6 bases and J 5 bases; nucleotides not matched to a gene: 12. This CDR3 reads CASRGSRAGGHNEQFF. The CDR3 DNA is TGTGCCAGCAGGGGGAGTCGCGCGGGGGGCCACAATGAGCAGTTCTTC.

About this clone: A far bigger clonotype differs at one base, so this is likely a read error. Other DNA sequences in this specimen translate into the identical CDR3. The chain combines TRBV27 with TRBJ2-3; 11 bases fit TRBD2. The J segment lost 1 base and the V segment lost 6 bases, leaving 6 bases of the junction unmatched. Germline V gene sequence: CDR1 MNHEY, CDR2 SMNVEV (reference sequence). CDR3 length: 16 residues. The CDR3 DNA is TGTGCCAGCAGCCTCCTACTAGCGGGGGGCACAGATACGCAGTATTTT. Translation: CASSLLLAGGTDTQYF.

The CDR3 sequence: CASGSWGAGDTEAFF. CDR3 nucleotide sequence: TGCGCCAGCGGAAGTTGGGGGGCCGGGGACACTGAAGCTTTCTTT. The gene calls are TRBV10-2 and TRBJ1-1; D is perhaps TRBD1 (6 bases). This CDR3 region has 15 residues. Germline CDR1 reads WSHSY; CDR2 reads SAAADI. Trimming shortened V by 8 bases and J by 3 bases, and 19 bases separated the two germline ends.

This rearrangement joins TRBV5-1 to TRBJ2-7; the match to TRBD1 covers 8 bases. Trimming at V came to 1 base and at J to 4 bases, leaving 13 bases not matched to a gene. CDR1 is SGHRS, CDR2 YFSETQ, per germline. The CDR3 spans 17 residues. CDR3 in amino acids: CASSLRSQQGAMYEQYF. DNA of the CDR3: TGCGCCAGCAGCTTGCGGTCACAGCAGGGGGCTATGTACGAGCAGTACTTC.

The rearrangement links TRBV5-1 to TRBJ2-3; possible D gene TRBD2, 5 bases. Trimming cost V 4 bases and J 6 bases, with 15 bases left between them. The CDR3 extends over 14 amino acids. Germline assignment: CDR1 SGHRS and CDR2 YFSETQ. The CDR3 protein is CASSTLRSGDTQYF. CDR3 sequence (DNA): TGCGCCAGCAGCACCCTCAGGTCGGGGGATACGCAGTATTTT.

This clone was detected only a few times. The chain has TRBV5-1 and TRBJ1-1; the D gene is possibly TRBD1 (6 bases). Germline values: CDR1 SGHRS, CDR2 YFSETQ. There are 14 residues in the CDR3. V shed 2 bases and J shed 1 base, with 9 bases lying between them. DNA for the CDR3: TGCGCCAGCAGCTTAAGACAGGCGAACACTGAAGCTTTCTTT. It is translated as CASSLRQANTEAFF. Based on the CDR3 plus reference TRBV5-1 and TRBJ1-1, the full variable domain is KAGVTQTPRYLIKTRGQQVTLSCSPISGHRSVSWYQQTPGQGLQFLFEYFSETQRNKGNFPGRFSGRQFSNSRSEMNVSTLELGDSALYLCASSLRQANTEAFFGQGTRLTVV.

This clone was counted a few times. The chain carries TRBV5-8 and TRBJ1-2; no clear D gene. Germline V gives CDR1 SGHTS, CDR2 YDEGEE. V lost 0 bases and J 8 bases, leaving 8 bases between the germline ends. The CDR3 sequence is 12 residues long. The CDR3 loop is CASSLGLGGYTF. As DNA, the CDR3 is TGTGCCAGCAGCTTGGGATTGGGAGGCTACACCTTC.

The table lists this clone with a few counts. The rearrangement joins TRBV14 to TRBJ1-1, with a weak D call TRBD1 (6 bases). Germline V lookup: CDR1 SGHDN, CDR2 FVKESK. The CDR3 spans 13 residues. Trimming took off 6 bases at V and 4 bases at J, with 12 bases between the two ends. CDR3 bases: TGTGCCAGCAGTCGAGGACAGAGCACTGAAGCTTTCTTT. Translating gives CASSRGQSTEAFF.

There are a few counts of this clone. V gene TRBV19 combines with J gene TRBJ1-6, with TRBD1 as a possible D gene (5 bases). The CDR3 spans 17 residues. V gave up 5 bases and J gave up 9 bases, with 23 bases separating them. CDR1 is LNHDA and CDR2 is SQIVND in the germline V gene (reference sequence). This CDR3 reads CASSSTGTAGFGSPLHF. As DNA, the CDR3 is TGTGCCAGTAGTTCGACCGGGACGGCAGGATTTGGTTCACCCCTCCACTTT.

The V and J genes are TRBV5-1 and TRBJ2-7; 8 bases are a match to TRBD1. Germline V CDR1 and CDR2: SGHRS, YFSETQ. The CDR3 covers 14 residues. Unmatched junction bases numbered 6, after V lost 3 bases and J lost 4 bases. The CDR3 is CASSWGDRLYEQYF. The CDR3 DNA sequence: TGCGCCAGCAGCTGGGGGGACAGGCTTTACGAGCAGTACTTC.